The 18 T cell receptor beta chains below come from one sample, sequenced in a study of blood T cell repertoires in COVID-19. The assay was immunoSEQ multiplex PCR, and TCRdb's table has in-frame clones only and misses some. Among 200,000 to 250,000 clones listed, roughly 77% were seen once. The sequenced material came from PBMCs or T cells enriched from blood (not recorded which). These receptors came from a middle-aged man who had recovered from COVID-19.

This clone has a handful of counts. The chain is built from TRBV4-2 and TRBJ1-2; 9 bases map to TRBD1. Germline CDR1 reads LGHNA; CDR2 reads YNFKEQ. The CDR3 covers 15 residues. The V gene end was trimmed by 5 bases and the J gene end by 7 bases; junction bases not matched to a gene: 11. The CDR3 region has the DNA TGTGCCAGCAGCGACACAGGGGGCCGAGCTGCTGGCTACACCTTC. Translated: CASSDTGGRAAGYTF.

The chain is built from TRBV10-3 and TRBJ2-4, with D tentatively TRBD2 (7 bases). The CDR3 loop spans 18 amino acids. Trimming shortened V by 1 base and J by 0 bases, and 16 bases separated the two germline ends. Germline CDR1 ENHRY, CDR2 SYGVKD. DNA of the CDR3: TGTGCCATCAGTGAGTTGGGAGGGACAACATTAGCCAAAAACATTCAGTACTTC. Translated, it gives CAISELGGTTLAKNIQYF.

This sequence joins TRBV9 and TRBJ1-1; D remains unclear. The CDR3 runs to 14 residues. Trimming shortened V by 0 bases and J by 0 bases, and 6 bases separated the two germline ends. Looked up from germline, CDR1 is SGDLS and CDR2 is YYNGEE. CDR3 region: CASSVGELNTEAFF. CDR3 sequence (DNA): TGTGCCAGCAGCGTAGGGGAGTTGAACACTGAAGCTTTCTTT. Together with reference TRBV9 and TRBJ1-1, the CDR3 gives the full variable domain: DSGVTQTPKHLITATGQRVTLRCSPRSGDLSVYWYQQSLDQGLQFLIQYYNGEERAKGNILERFSAQQFPDLHSELNLSSLELGDSALYFCASSVGELNTEAFFGQGTRLTVV.

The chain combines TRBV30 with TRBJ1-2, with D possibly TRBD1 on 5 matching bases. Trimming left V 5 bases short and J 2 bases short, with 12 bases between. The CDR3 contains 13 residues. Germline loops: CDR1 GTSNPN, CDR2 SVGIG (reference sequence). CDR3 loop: CAWELGVNYGYTF. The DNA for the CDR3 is TGTGCCTGGGAGTTAGGGGTAAACTATGGCTACACCTTC.

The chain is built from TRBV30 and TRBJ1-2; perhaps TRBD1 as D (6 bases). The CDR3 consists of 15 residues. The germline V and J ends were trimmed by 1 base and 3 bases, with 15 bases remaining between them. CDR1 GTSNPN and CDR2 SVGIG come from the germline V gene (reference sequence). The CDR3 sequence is CAWSAETGNYYGYTF. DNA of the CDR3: TGTGCCTGGAGTGCGGAGACAGGCAACTACTATGGCTACACCTTC.

The CDR3 DNA is TGTGCCAGCAGCTGGGCGTGGGAGGGAGGGGAGACCCAGTACTTC. It codes for CASSWAWEGGETQYF. The chain couples TRBV5-4 to TRBJ2-5; 7 nucleotides match TRBD2. Looked up from germline, CDR1 is SGHNT and CDR2 is YYREEE (reference sequence). The CDR3 loop spans 15 amino acids. J gave up 5 bases and V 3 bases, and 10 bases lay outside the gene matches.

CDR3 sequence reads: CASSTIPGTNTEAFF. For the CDR3, the DNA is TGTGCCAGCAGCACAATACCAGGAACGAACACTGAAGCTTTCTTT. The chain uses TRBV5-5 and TRBJ1-1; no reliable D call. The ends were cut back, 4 bases at V and 1 base at J, with 14 bases in the middle. The CDR3 length is 15 residues. The V gene's germline CDR1 is SGHKS and CDR2 YYEKEE (reference sequence).

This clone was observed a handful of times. The CDR3 region is CASSYPGMNTEAFF. DNA for the CDR3: TGTGCCAGCAGTTACCCCGGTATGAACACTGAAGCTTTCTTT. This chain joins TRBV6-6 and TRBJ1-1; no firm D call. Trimming pared 2 bases from V and 0 bases from J, leaving 7 bases between. Germline V CDR1 and CDR2: MNHNY, SVGAGI (reference sequence). CDR3 length: 14 amino acids.

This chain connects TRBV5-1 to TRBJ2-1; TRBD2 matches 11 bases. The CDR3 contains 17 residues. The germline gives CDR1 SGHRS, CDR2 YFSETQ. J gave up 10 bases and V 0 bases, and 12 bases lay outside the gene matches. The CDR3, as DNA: TGCGCCAGCAGCTTGGTATCAAATAGCGGGGGGGCCTGGGAGCAGTTCTTC. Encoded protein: CASSLVSNSGGAWEQFF.

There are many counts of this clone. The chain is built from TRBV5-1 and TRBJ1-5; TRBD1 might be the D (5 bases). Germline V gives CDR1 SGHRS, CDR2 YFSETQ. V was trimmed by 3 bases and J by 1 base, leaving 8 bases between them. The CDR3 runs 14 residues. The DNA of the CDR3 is TGCGCCAGCAGCTCGGAGGGGAGCAATCAGCCCCAGCATTTT. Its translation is CASSSEGSNQPQHF.

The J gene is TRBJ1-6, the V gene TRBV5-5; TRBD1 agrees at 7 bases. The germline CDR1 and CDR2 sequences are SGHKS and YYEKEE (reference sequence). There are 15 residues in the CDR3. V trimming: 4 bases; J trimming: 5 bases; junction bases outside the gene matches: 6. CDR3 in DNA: TGTGCCAGCAGCCATAGGACAGGAGATAATTCACCCCTCCACTTT. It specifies CASSHRTGDNSPLHF. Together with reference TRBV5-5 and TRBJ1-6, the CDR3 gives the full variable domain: DAGVTQSPTHLIKTRGQQVTLRCSPISGHKSVSWYQQVLGQGPQFIFQYYEKEERGRGNFPDRFSARQFPNYSSELNVNALLLGDSALYLCASSHRTGDNSPLHFGNGTRLTVT.

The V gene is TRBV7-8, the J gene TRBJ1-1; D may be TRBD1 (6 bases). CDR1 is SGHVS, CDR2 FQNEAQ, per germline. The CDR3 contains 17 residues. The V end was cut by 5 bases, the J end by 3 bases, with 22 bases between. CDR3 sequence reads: CASSPTSTGLRDTEAFF. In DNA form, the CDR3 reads TGTGCCAGCAGCCCCACGTCAACAGGGTTGAGGGACACTGAAGCTTTCTTT.

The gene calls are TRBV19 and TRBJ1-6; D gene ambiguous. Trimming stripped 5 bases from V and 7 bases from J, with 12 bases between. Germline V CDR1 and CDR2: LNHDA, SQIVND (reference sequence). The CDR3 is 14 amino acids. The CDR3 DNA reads TGTGCCAGTAGTCTGGCAGTTCGAAATTCACCCCTCCACTTT. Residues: CASSLAVRNSPLHF.

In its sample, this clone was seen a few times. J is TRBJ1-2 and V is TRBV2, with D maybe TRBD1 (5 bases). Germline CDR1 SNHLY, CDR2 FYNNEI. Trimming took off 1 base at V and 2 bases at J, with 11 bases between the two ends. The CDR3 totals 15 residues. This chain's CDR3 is CASSEVPRENYGYTF. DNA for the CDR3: TGTGCCAGCAGTGAAGTTCCCAGGGAAAACTATGGCTACACCTTC.

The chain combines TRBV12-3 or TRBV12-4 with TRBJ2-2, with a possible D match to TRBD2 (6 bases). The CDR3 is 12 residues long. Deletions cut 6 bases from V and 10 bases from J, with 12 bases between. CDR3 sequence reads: CASSTGRPELFF. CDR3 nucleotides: TGTGCCAGCAGCACGGGGAGGCCGGAGCTGTTTTTT.

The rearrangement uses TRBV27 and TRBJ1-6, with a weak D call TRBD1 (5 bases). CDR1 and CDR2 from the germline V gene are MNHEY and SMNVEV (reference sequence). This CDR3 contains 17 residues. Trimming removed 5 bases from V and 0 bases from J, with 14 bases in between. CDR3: CASSVQATSSYNSPLHF. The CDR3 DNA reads TGTGCCAGCAGTGTACAGGCCACGAGCTCCTATAATTCACCCCTCCACTTT.

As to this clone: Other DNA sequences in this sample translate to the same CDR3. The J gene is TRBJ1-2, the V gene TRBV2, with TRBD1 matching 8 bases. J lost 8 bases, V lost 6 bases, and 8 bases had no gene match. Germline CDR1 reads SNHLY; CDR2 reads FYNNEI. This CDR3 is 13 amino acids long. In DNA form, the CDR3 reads TGTGCCAGCAGATCACAGGGGGTAGGGGGCTACACCTTC. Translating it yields CASRSQGVGGYTF.

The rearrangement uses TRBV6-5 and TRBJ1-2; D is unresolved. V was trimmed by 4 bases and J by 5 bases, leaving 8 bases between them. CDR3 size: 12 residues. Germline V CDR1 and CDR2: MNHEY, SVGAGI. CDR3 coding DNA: TGTGCCAGCAGTTTGGAGGGTTATGGCTACACCTTC. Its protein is CASSLEGYGYTF.